These 14 T cell receptor beta chains share one sample of origin, sequenced in a study of T cell responses to AZD1222 COVID-19 vaccine. The method was immunoSEQ multiplex PCR; TCRdb's version includes in-frame clones alone and lacks a portion of them. The table lists some 84,000 clones, roughly 87% of them singletons. The specimen comprised peripheral blood, sampled 28 days after the second AZD1222 dose. These TCRs come from an adult who received the AZD1222 COVID-19 vaccine.

This clone has a single count. The CDR3 sequence: CASRLGSYGTQYF. CDR3 sequence (DNA): TGTGCCAGCAGGCTTGGCAGTTACGGTACGCAGTATTTT. V usage is TRBV2 and J usage is TRBJ2-3; no firm D call. The CDR3 consists of 13 residues. Germline V gene sequence: CDR1 SNHLY, CDR2 FYNNEI. V gave up 6 bases and J gave up 8 bases, with 15 bases separating them. The complete variable domain, with remaining parts taken from reference TRBV2 and TRBJ2-3, reads EPEVTQTPSHQVTQMGQEVILRCVPISNHLYFYWYRQILGQKVEFLVSFYNNEISEKSEIFDDQFSVERPDGSNFTLKIRSTKLEDSAMYFCASRLGSYGTQYFGPGTRLTVL.

The CDR3 reads CASSYGGDEQFF. In nucleotides, the CDR3 is TGTGCCAGCAGTTACGGGGGGGATGAGCAGTTCTTC. The chain couples TRBV6-5 to TRBJ2-1; TRBD2 agrees at 7 bases. This CDR3 contains 12 residues. Germline V lookup: CDR1 MNHEY, CDR2 SVGAGI. V shed 2 bases, J shed 8 bases, and the junction held 0 bases outside the gene matches.

The chain combines TRBV6-2 or TRBV6-3 with TRBJ2-3; D is uncertain. The V end was cut by 5 bases, the J end by 5 bases, with 14 bases between. Germline CDR1 MNHEY, CDR2 SVGEGT. The CDR3 has 14 amino acids. CDR3 sequence reads: CASSHQLSGDTQYF. The CDR3 region has the DNA TGTGCCAGCAGTCATCAGCTTAGTGGAGATACGCAGTATTTT.

This clone was observed a handful of times. The chain joins TRBV5-1 to TRBJ1-5; possible D gene TRBD1, 5 bases. The germline V and J ends were trimmed by 0 bases and 5 bases, with 6 bases remaining between them. Germline lookup yields CDR1 SGHRS and CDR2 YFSETQ. The CDR3 contains 13 residues. The CDR3 DNA is TGCGCCAGCAGCTTGGAGGGGCATCAGCCCCAGCATTTT. Its translation is CASSLEGHQPQHF.

This clone has just one count. V usage is TRBV9 and J usage is TRBJ2-1; D is perhaps TRBD2 (5 bases). Germline-derived CDR1 and CDR2 are SGDLS and YYNGEE. V lost 0 bases and J lost 4, with 20 bases in between. The CDR3 totals 18 residues. DNA for the CDR3: TGTGCCAGCAGCGTAGCTGCCCGGACTGGGAATGGGTACAATGAGCAGTTCTTC. As protein: CASSVAARTGNGYNEQFF.

The rearrangement joins TRBV6-2 or TRBV6-3 to TRBJ2-5; possible D gene TRBD1, 5 bases. The CDR3 loop spans 16 amino acids. Trimming took off 0 bases at V and 2 bases at J, with 13 bases between the two ends. Germline V gene data show CDR1 as MNHEY and CDR2 as SVGEGT. The CDR3 DNA reads TGTGCCAGCAGTTACTCCTTCATGACAGCACAAGAGACCCAGTACTTC. As protein: CASSYSFMTAQETQYF.

The sample holds a few counts of this clone. CDR3 protein: CASSLAGPRSGGNTIYF. CDR3 sequence (DNA): TGCGCCAGCAGCTTGGCCGGGCCACGGTCAGGGGGAAACACCATATATTTT. The rearrangement uses TRBV5-1 and TRBJ1-3; possibly TRBD1 for D (5 bases). This CDR3 is built from 17 residues. The V gene's germline CDR1 is SGHRS and CDR2 YFSETQ. V lost 0 bases and J 4 bases, leaving 17 bases between the germline ends. The variable domain in full, with the rest retrieved from reference TRBV5-1 and TRBJ1-3, is KAGVTQTPRYLIKTRGQQVTLSCSPISGHRSVSWYQQTPGQGLQFLFEYFSETQRNKGNFPGRFSGRQFSNSRSEMNVSTLELGDSALYLCASSLAGPRSGGNTIYFGEGSWLTVV.

CDR3 DNA: TGTGCCAGCAGCGTAGATGAGGGACCCCCGAACACCGGGGAGCTGTTTTTT. Translating gives CASSVDEGPPNTGELFF. This chain uses TRBV9 with TRBJ2-2; D could derive from TRBD1 or TRBD2 (5 bases each). V shed 0 bases and J shed 0 bases, with 12 bases lying between them. The CDR3 is made up of 17 amino acids. The germline V gene has CDR1 SGDLS and CDR2 YYNGEE.

The gene calls are TRBV28 and TRBJ2-5; 7 positions agree with TRBD2. Germline V CDR1 and CDR2: MDHEN, SYDVKM. The CDR3 has 13 residues. V dropped 9 bases and J dropped 4; count of bases not matched to a gene: 8. In nucleotides, the CDR3 is TGTGCCAGTTTTCGGGGGGAAAGAGAGACCCAGTACTTC. It codes for CASFRGERETQYF.

This chain connects TRBV6-5 to TRBJ1-2, with 9 bases aligning to TRBD1. The CDR3 contains 12 residues. Germline trimming cut 4 bases from V and 7 bases from J; bases unmatched to any gene: 1. Germline CDR1 MNHEY, CDR2 SVGAGI. The CDR3 DNA sequence: TGTGCCAGCAGTTCGGGACAGGGTGGCTACACCTTC. This codes for CASSSGQGGYTF.

The V gene is TRBV29-1, the J gene TRBJ2-7, with D maybe TRBD2 (6 bases). CDR1 and CDR2 from the germline V gene are SQVTM and ANQGSEA. The CDR3 loop spans 14 amino acids. V was pared by 7 bases and J by 0 bases, with 16 bases between. CDR3 sequence reads: CSGLAGPASYEQYF. CDR3 bases: TGCAGCGGCCTCGCGGGACCGGCCTCCTACGAGCAGTACTTC.

CDR3 DNA sequence: TGCAGCGTTGAAGATTTCCATGATGGCTACACCTTC. Amino acids: CSVEDFHDGYTF. This chain joins TRBV29-1 and TRBJ1-2; no clear D gene. Trimming stripped 0 bases from V and 6 bases from J, with 8 bases between. The germline V gene has CDR1 SQVTM and CDR2 ANQGSEA. The CDR3 is 12 residues long.

The chain joins TRBV11-1 to TRBJ2-1; D possibly corresponds to TRBD2 (5 bases). The germline V gene has CDR1 SGHAT and CDR2 FQDESV (reference sequence). Trimming shortened V by 5 bases and J by 8 bases, and 22 bases separated the two germline ends. The CDR3 sequence is 16 residues long. The CDR3 DNA reads TGTGCCAGCAGCCCCTGGACTCCACGTGTCTCCGATGAGCAGTTCTTC. This translates into CASSPWTPRVSDEQFF.

This clone has only one observation. At one end the junction does not follow the germline gene, possibly because of a read error. The V gene is TRBV14, the J gene TRBJ1-2, with TRBD1 matching over 7 bases. The germline V gene has CDR1 SGHDN and CDR2 FVKESK. This CDR3 is built from 13 residues. CDR3: CASSLPGQPHPKF. The DNA for the CDR3 is TGTGCCAGCAGCCTACCGGGACAGCCACATCCCAAATTC. The full variable domain, in which reference TRBV14 and TRBJ1-2 provide the parts outside the CDR3, is EAGVTQFPSHSVIEKGQTVTLRCDPISGHDNLYWYRRVMGKEIKFLLHFVKESKQDESGMPNNRFLAERTGGTYSTLKVQPAELEDSGVYFCASSLPGQPHPKFGSGTRLTVV.